Reported below is one T cell receptor beta chain. This record belongs to a study of blood T cell repertoires in COVID-19. As for the study in general: The United States, Italy and Spain provided the acute and convalescent COVID-19 samples.

Using immunoSEQ multiplex PCR, the repertoire was profiled, and TCRdb retains in-frame clones only, with some absent. The sample includes roughly 250,000 clones, nearly 95% of them seen just once. The receptor was derived from a man aged 25 to 45 with COVID-19, enrolled during active disease. Source material: peripheral blood.

CDR3 sequence reads: CASSDQPWTGTVNGYTF. The CDR3 DNA reads TGTGCCAGCAGTGACCAGCCCTGGACAGGAACAGTAAATGGCTACACCTTC. The chain is built from TRBV6-1 and TRBJ1-2; 7 bases are a match to TRBD1. The CDR3 has 17 residues. Trimming took 3 bases from V and 6 from J; bases not matched to a gene: 16. Germline V CDR1 and CDR2: MNHNS, SASEGT.